This T cell receptor (beta chain) originates from a study of T-cell memory formation after mild COVID-19. This CDR3 is 16 amino acids long. The ends were cut back, 6 bases at V and 0 bases at J, with 15 bases in the middle. Germline V lookup: CDR1 MNHEY, CDR2 SVGAGI. In its sample, this clonotype was seen many times. TCRdb reprocessed the 5' RACE reads via MiXCR and lists one record per CDR3 protein. The data hold about 350,000 distinct CDR3 sequences, with roughly 13% observed a single time. The TCR sequence derives from a man in his late teens or twenties who had mild COVID-19 (a few samples of this study predate the infection). Cell type and time point are not known. This rearrangement joins TRBV6-5 to TRBJ1-5, with D perhaps TRBD1 (5 bases). Sequenced sample: PBMCs or a T cell subset sorted from them (not recorded which). In DNA, the CDR3 is TGTGCCAGCAGCCCCGGACACATTTATAGCAATCAGCCCCAGCATTTT. Its protein is CASSPGHIYSNQPQHF.